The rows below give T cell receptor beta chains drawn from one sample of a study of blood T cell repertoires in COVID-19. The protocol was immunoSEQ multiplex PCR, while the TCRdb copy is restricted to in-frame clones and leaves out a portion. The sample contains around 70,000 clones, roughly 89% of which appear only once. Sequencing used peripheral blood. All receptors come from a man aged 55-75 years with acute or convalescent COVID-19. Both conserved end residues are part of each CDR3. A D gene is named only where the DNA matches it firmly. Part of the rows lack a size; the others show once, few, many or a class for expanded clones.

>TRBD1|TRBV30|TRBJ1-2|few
CAWSSGPAGGSGYTF
TGTGCCTGGAGCTCAGGGCCGGCAGGGGGCTCTGGCTACACCTTC
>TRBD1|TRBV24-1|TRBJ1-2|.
CATSDFTGVGYTF
TGTGCCACCAGTGATTTCACAGGGGTTGGCTACACCTTC
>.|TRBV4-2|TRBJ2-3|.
CASSQEEDGSTDTQYF
TGTGCCAGCAGCCAAGAGGAGGACGGAAGCACAGATACGCAGTATTTT
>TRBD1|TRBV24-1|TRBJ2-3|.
CATGDNRGSTDTQYF
TGTGCCACCGGAGATAACAGGGGAAGCACAGATACGCAGTATTTT
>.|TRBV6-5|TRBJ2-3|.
CASSYSWPSTDTQYF
TGTGCCAGCAGTTACTCTTGGCCTAGCACAGATACGCAGTATTTT
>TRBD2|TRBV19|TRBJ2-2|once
CASSPTSGRAFGGELFF
TGTGCCAGTAGTCCGACTAGCGGGAGGGCTTTCGGCGGGGAGCTGTTTTTT
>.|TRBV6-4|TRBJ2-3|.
CASKIRDGTQYF
TGTGCCAGCAAGATCAGGGATGGGACGCAGTATTTT
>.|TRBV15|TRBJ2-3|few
CATSRASSALTQYF
TGTGCCACCAGCAGAGCTTCAAGCGCGTTGACGCAGTATTTT
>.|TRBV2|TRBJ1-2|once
CASADSNYGYTF
TGTGCCAGCGCCGACAGTAACTATGGCTACACCTTC
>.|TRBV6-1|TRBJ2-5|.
CASSERLGGRGETQYF
TGTGCCAGCAGTGAAAGATTAGGGGGACGAGGAGAGACCCAGTACTTC
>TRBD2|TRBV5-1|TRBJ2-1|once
CASSLERGGLNEQFF
TGCGCCAGCAGCTTAGAGCGGGGGGGCCTGAATGAGCAGTTCTTC
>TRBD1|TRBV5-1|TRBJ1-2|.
CASSSNVGQGANYGYTF
TGCGCCAGCAGCTCCAATGTGGGACAGGGGGCGAACTATGGCTACACCTTC
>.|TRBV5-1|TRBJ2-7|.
CASSLQGTNDEQYF
TGCGCCAGCAGCTTGCAGGGAACAAATGACGAGCAGTACTTC
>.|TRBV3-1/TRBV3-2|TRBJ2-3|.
CASSQAVDTQYF
TGTGCCAGCAGCCAAGCTGTAGATACGCAGTATTTT
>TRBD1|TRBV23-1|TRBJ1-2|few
CASSQSGQGIANYGYTF
TGCGCCAGCAGTCAATCGGGACAGGGAATAGCAAACTATGGCTACACCTTC
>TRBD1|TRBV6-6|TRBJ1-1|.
CASSHAGTVTRSNTEAFF
TGTGCCAGCAGTCACGCCGGGACAGTCACTAGATCGAACACTGAAGCTTTCTTT